The present TCR beta chain was sequenced within a study of human T cells and chemical hapten exposure. The study, taken as a whole, reports: Among expanded TCRs, significantly more large CDR3 similarity clusters formed than among controls.

The sample's time point: patch test 1, 2 weeks after DPC sensitization. Treatment specified: therapeutic diphenylcyclopropenone sensitization with weekly scalp DPC. Total RNA was extracted from unfractionated whole blood. This clonotype was observed at least ten times. The antigen remains unidentified. The germline CDR1 and CDR2 sequences are SGHKS and YYEKEE (reference sequence). CDR3 size: 12 residues. The germline V and J ends were trimmed by 2 bases and 8 bases, with 9 bases remaining between them. The study used a library that attached unique molecular identifiers to individual cDNA molecules. TCRdb reprocessed the RACE reads via MiXCR and lists one record per CDR3 protein. The sample holds some 38,000 distinct CDR3 sequences, approximately 6.3% seen once.

The V gene is TRBV5-5, the J gene TRBJ2-3; D tentatively fits TRBD1 or TRBD2 (6 bases each). The clonotype originates from a woman in her twenties or thirties with alopecia areata. Some clones in this sample may be carry-over from other donors' samples. Sample: whole blood, taken in connection with sensitization to the hapten diphenylcyclopropenone (DPC). The CDR3 DNA sequence: TGTGCCAGCAGCTTACGGGGGCCTACGCAGTATTTT. It codes for CASSLRGPTQYF.